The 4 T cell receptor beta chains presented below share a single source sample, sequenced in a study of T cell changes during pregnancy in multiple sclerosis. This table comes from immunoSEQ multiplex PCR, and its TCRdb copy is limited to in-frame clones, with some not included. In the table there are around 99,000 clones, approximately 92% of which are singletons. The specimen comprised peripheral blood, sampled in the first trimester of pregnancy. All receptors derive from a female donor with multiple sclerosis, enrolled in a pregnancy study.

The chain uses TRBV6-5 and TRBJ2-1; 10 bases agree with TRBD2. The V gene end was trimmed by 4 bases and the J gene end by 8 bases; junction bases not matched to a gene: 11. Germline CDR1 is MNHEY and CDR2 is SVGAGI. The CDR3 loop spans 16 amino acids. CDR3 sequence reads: CASSWGTSAVPDEQFF. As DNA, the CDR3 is TGTGCCAGCAGTTGGGGGACTAGCGCTGTTCCGGATGAGCAGTTCTTC.

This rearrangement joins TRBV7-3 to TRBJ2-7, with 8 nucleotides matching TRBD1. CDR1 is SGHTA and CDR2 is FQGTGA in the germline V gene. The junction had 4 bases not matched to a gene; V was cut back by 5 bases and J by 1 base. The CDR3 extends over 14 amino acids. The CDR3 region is CASSQDRGSYEQYF. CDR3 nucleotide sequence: TGTGCCAGCAGCCAAGACAGGGGATCCTACGAGCAGTACTTC.

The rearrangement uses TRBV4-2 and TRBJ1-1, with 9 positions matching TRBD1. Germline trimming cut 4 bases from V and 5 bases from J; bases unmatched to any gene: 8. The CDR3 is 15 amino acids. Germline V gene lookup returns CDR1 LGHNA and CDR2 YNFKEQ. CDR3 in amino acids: CASSRTGGTETEAFF. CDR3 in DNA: TGTGCCAGCAGCCGCACAGGGGGCACGGAGACTGAAGCTTTCTTT.

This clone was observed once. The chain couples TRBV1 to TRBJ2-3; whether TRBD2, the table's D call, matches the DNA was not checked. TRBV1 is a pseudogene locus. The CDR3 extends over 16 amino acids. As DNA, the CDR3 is TGCACCAGCAGCCAAGGAAGACGGGAGTGCACAGATACGCAGTATTTT. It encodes CTSSQGRRECTDTQYF.